This T cell receptor beta chain was observed in a study of Tregs in tolerant kidney transplant recipients. Across the whole study: FACS sorting followed a roughly six-day coculture of CFSE-labeled recipient PBMCs with irradiated graft donor PBMCs.

Study results and limitations: Biological reproducibility was not directly addressed, but technical replication error appeared minimal.

Some clones are missing from TCRdb's copy, which holds only in-frame ones; the method was immunoSEQ multiplex PCR. This sample has roughly 4,900 clones, with approximately 40% found just once. This clone is large. The antigen is unknown. There are 15 residues in the CDR3. Germline lookup yields CDR1 LNHDA and CDR2 SQIVND (reference sequence). With 3 bases removed from V and 2 bases from J, the gap between germline ends came to 11 bases. The sample consisted of CD8+ T cells from blood cultured with allogeneic cells. V and J are TRBV19 and TRBJ1-5, with D perhaps matching TRBD1 (5 bases). This receptor was taken from a human donor in good health. In DNA, the CDR3 is TGTGCCAGTAGTATCGGGGGGTTAGGCAATCAGCCCCAGCATTTT. The encoded protein is CASSIGGLGNQPQHF.